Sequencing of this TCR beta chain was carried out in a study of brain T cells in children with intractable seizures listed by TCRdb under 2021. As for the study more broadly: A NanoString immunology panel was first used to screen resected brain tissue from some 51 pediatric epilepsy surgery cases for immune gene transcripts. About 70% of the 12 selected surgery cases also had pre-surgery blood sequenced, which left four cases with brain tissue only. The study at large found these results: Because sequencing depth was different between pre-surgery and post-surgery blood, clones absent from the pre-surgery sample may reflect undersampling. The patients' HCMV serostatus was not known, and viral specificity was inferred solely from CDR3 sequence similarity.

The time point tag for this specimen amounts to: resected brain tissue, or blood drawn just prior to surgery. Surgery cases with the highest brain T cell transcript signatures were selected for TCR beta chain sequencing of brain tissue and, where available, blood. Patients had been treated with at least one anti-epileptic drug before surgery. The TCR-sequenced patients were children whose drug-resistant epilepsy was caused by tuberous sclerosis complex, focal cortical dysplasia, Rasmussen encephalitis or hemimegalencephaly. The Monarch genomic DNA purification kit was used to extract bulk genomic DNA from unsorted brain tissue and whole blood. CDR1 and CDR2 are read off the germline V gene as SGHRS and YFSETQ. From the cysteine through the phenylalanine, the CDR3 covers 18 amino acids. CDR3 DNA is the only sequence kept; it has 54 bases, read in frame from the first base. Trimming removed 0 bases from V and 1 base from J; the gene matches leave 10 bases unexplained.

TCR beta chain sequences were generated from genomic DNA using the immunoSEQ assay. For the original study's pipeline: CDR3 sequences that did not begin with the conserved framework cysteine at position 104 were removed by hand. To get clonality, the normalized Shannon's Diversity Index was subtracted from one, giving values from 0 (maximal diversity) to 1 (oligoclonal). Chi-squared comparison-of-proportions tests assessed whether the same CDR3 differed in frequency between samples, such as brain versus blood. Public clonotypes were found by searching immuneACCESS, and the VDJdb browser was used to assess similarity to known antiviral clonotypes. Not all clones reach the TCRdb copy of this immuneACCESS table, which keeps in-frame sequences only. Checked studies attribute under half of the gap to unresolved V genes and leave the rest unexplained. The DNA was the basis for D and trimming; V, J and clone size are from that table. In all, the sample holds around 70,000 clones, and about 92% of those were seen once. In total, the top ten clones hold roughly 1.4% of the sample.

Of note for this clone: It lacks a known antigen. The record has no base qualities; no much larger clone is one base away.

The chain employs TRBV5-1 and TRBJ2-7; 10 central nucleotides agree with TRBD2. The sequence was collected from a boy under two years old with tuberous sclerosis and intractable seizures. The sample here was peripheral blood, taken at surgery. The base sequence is TGCGCCAGCAGCTTGGCCGGAACTAGCGGGATGCGGTCCTACGAGCAGTACTTC. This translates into CASSLAGTSGMRSYEQYF.